These T cell receptor beta chains were read from a single sample in a study of blood T cell repertoires in COVID-19. Libraries were prepared by immunoSEQ multiplex PCR; TCRdb keeps only in-frame clonotypes and omits some of them. The top ten clones hold around 1.5% of a sample with approximately 150,000 clones, approximately 89% of them seen once. The sample consisted of peripheral blood. The receptor source for this set is a human donor in a cohort sampled during active COVID-19. CDR3s include the opening cysteine and the closing phenylalanine or tryptophan. The D gene is left open where the match is weak. A row's size may be missing; if present it is once, few, many or a size class.

J: TRBJ1-2; V: TRBV2; size: .; D: .; DNA: TGTGCCAGCAGCGATGAGGCGGAAGAGGTAATCAATGGCTACACCTTC; CDR3: CASSDEAEEVINGYTF
J: TRBJ2-2; V: TRBV5-1; size: few; D: TRBD2; DNA: TGCGCCAGCCATCAGACTAGCGGGGAGAGCGGGGAGCTGTTTTTT; CDR3: CASHQTSGESGELFF
J: TRBJ1-5; V: TRBV19; size: once; D: .; DNA: TGTGCCAGTGGAGGGAGCAATCAGCCCCAGCATTTT; CDR3: CASGGSNQPQHF
J: TRBJ2-6; V: TRBV7-3; size: .; D: .; DNA: TGTGCCAGCAGTAGGTACTACAGGGACTCTGGGGCCAACGTCCTGACTTTC; CDR3: CASSRYYRDSGANVLTF
J: TRBJ2-3; V: TRBV7-2; size: .; D: .; DNA: TGTGCCAGCAGCCTCGGGACTGCCACGGATACGCAGTATTTT; CDR3: CASSLGTATDTQYF
J: TRBJ1-2; V: TRBV5-1; size: .; D: TRBD1; DNA: TGCGCCAGCAGAGAGACAGGGACTAACTATGGCTACACCTTC; CDR3: CASRETGTNYGYTF
J: TRBJ1-2; V: TRBV7-8; size: .; D: TRBD1; DNA: TGTGCCAGCAGCCTCGGACAGGGTGGCTATGGCTACACCTTC; CDR3: CASSLGQGGYGYTF
J: TRBJ1-1; V: TRBV5-4; size: .; D: .; DNA: TGTGCCAGCAGCTCGGGAGGGAGAGGGGAGACTGAAGCTTTCTTT; CDR3: CASSSGGRGETEAFF
J: TRBJ1-2; V: TRBV4-2; size: .; D: TRBD1; DNA: TGTGCCAGCAGCCACGACAGGGGGCTGCGGGGCTACACCTTC; CDR3: CASSHDRGLRGYTF
J: TRBJ1-1; V: TRBV7-6; size: .; D: .; DNA: TGTGCCAGCAGCTTAGGTTATGTAGACACTGAAGCTTTCTTT; CDR3: CASSLGYVDTEAFF
J: TRBJ2-1; V: TRBV19; size: .; D: TRBD2; DNA: TGTGCCAGTAACCCCACAGCGGGGACCTACAATGAGCAGTTCTTC; CDR3: CASNPTAGTYNEQFF
J: TRBJ2-7; V: TRBV6-5; size: .; D: TRBD1; DNA: TGTGCCAGCCAAGACAGGGGGACGGCTCCCTACGAGCAGTACTTC; CDR3: CASQDRGTAPYEQYF
J: TRBJ2-2; V: TRBV9; size: .; D: TRBD1; DNA: TGTGCCAGCAGCGGAGGACAGGCCGGGGTGTACACCGGGGAGCTGTTTTTT; CDR3: CASSGGQAGVYTGELFF
J: TRBJ1-1; V: TRBV7-2; size: .; D: .; DNA: TGTGCCAGCGAAAGGGGGTACACTGAAGCTTTCTTT; CDR3: CASERGYTEAFF
J: TRBJ2-4; V: TRBV29-1; size: .; D: .; DNA: TGCAGCGTTGAAAAACAGACAAACATTCAGTACTTC; CDR3: CSVEKQTNIQYF
J: TRBJ2-3; V: TRBV7-2; size: .; D: TRBD1; DNA: TGTGCCAGCAGCCCGGACAGGGGGAGCACAGATACGCAGTATTTT; CDR3: CASSPDRGSTDTQYF
J: TRBJ2-1; V: TRBV7-3; size: .; D: TRBD2; DNA: TGTGCCAGCAGCTTAAGCGGGGGGGCCAACTATGAGCAGTTCTTC; CDR3: CASSLSGGANYEQFF
J: TRBJ2-7; V: TRBV11-1; size: .; D: TRBD2; DNA: TGTGCCAGCAGCTTAGAAGCGGGACCCTACGAGCAGTACTTC; CDR3: CASSLEAGPYEQYF
J: TRBJ1-2; V: TRBV3-1/TRBV3-2; size: .; D: .; DNA: TGTGCCAGCAGCCATGACAGACGAAACTATGGCTACACCTTC; CDR3: CASSHDRRNYGYTF
J: TRBJ2-1; V: TRBV11-1; size: .; D: TRBD1; DNA: TGTGCCAGCAGCACGGGACAGGGGGACAATGAGCAGTTCTTC; CDR3: CASSTGQGDNEQFF
J: TRBJ1-1; V: TRBV5-4; size: .; D: .; DNA: TGTGCCAGCAGCTTGTTACAGAACACTGAAGCTTTCTTT; CDR3: CASSLLQNTEAFF
J: TRBJ2-1; V: TRBV11-2; size: once; D: .; DNA: TGTGCCAGCAGCTTAGCCCTATTCGGTTACAATGAGCAGTTCTTC; CDR3: CASSLALFGYNEQFF
J: TRBJ2-5; V: TRBV9; size: .; D: .; DNA: TGTGCCAGCAGCTTCCAGGGTAACCAAGAGACCCAGTACTTC; CDR3: CASSFQGNQETQYF
J: TRBJ2-1; V: TRBV6-1; size: .; D: TRBD2; DNA: TGTGCCAGCAGTGAGAGGGCTAGCGGGTACAATGAGCAGTTCTTC; CDR3: CASSERASGYNEQFF
J: TRBJ1-1; V: TRBV3-1/TRBV3-2; size: .; D: .; DNA: TGTGCCAGCAGCCAAGATAGTAGGGGCACTGAAGCTTTCTTT; CDR3: CASSQDSRGTEAFF
J: TRBJ2-1; V: TRBV5-1; size: .; D: TRBD2; DNA: TGCGCCAGCAGCTTGCCCCTAGCGGGATCCTACAATGAGCAGTTCTTC; CDR3: CASSLPLAGSYNEQFF
J: TRBJ1-3; V: TRBV2; size: .; D: TRBD1; DNA: TGTGCCAGCAGGAAACAGGGGCAGCACACCATATATTTT; CDR3: CASRKQGQHTIYF
J: TRBJ2-7; V: TRBV9; size: .; D: .; DNA: TGTGCCAGCAGCGTAGGGCCCATGACAGGAAAAGTGGGCGAGCAGTACTTC; CDR3: CASSVGPMTGKVGEQYF
J: TRBJ1-4; V: TRBV27; size: .; D: .; DNA: TGTGCCAGCAGTCCTGCCCCTACCCCTAATGAAAAACTGTTTTTT; CDR3: CASSPAPTPNEKLFF
J: TRBJ2-1; V: TRBV4-3; size: .; D: TRBD2; DNA: TGCGCCAGCAGCCAAGGACTAGCTTCTTTGTACAATGAGCAGTTCTTC; CDR3: CASSQGLASLYNEQFF
J: TRBJ2-2; V: TRBV5-1; size: .; D: .; DNA: TGCGCCAGCAGCTTTGACAGGCCGGGCACCGGGGAGCTGTTTTTT; CDR3: CASSFDRPGTGELFF
J: TRBJ2-7; V: TRBV5-1; size: once; D: .; DNA: TGCGCCAGCAGCCCGAGACAGCCAAACTCCTACGAGCAGTACTTC; CDR3: CASSPRQPNSYEQYF
J: TRBJ1-1; V: TRBV5-1; size: .; D: .; DNA: TGCGCCAGCAGCCAGGGACAGAACACTGAAGCTTTCTTT; CDR3: CASSQGQNTEAFF
J: TRBJ2-7; V: TRBV9; size: few; D: .; DNA: TGTGCCAGCAGCGTAGCCCGACAGCCCGGTGAGCAGTACTTC; CDR3: CASSVARQPGEQYF
J: TRBJ1-1; V: TRBV5-1; size: .; D: .; DNA: TGCGCCAGCAGCTTGGCCATGGAGAATTGGGACACTGAAGCTTTCTTT; CDR3: CASSLAMENWDTEAFF
J: TRBJ2-7; V: TRBV2; size: .; D: .; DNA: TGTGCCAGCACGGTCAGCGGGCCCTACGAGCAGTACTTC; CDR3: CASTVSGPYEQYF
J: TRBJ1-1; V: TRBV7-3; size: once; D: .; DNA: TGTGCCAGCAGCTTATCAGGGGCTTGGACTGAAGCTTTCTTT; CDR3: CASSLSGAWTEAFF
J: TRBJ1-2; V: TRBV13; size: .; D: TRBD1; DNA: TGTGCCAGCAGCGTCGACAGGGGGCGATTTGGCTACACCTTC; CDR3: CASSVDRGRFGYTF
J: TRBJ1-2; V: TRBV6-5; size: .; D: .; DNA: TGTGCCAGCAGCGGAGACGGGACTGACTATGGCTACACCTTC; CDR3: CASSGDGTDYGYTF
J: TRBJ2-3; V: TRBV6-5; size: .; D: TRBD2; DNA: TGTGCCAGCACTAAGAGGCTAGCGGGGGGTGATACGCAGTATTTT; CDR3: CASTKRLAGGDTQYF
J: TRBJ2-1; V: TRBV7-2; size: .; D: .; DNA: TGTGCCAGCAGCTTAGAAGGGAGCTCCTACAATGAGCAGTTCTTC; CDR3: CASSLEGSSYNEQFF
J: TRBJ1-1; V: TRBV10-1; size: .; D: .; DNA: TGCGCCAGCCCCCTAGTGAACACTGAAGCTTTCTTT; CDR3: CASPLVNTEAFF
J: TRBJ1-2; V: TRBV6-6; size: .; D: .; DNA: TGTGCCAGCAGTTACTCATCTGCGGGAGGAGGCTACACCTTC; CDR3: CASSYSSAGGGYTF
J: TRBJ1-2; V: TRBV6-5; size: once; D: .; DNA: TGTGCCAGCAAGAGGGCCGGAGGCTACACCTTC; CDR3: CASKRAGGYTF
J: TRBJ2-3; V: TRBV4-3; size: .; D: TRBD2; DNA: TGCGCCAGCAGCCAAGATTCATTTAGCGGGGGAACAGATACGCAGTATTTT; CDR3: CASSQDSFSGGTDTQYF
J: TRBJ1-2; V: TRBV3-1/TRBV3-2; size: .; D: TRBD1; DNA: TGTGCCAGCAGCCAAGGACAGGGAATGATAGGCTACACCTTC; CDR3: CASSQGQGMIGYTF
J: TRBJ2-2; V: TRBV6-6; size: .; D: .; DNA: TGTGCCAGCACCCCCAGGCTCTTGAACACCGGGGAGCTGTTTTTT; CDR3: CASTPRLLNTGELFF
J: TRBJ2-1; V: TRBV6-2/TRBV6-3; size: .; D: .; DNA: TGTGCCAGCAGCTTCCGGGGGAGCTCCTACAATGAGCAGTTCTTC; CDR3: CASSFRGSSYNEQFF
J: TRBJ1-6; V: TRBV7-2; size: .; D: .; DNA: TGTGCCAGCAGCTTATTTTGGCCAGGATCACCCCTCCACTTT; CDR3: CASSLFWPGSPLHF
J: TRBJ2-1; V: TRBV15; size: .; D: .; DNA: TGTGCCACCAGCAGAGTTCGGGGTTCCTACAATGAGCAGTTCTTC; CDR3: CATSRVRGSYNEQFF
J: TRBJ1-1; V: TRBV15; size: .; D: TRBD1; DNA: TGTGCCACCAGCAGGCCGACAGGGGAAGCTTTCTTT; CDR3: CATSRPTGEAFF
J: TRBJ1-5; V: TRBV11-2; size: .; D: TRBD1; DNA: TGTGCCAGCAGCTTAAGGGGACAGCGCAATCAGCCCCAGCATTTT; CDR3: CASSLRGQRNQPQHF
J: TRBJ1-3; V: TRBV29-1; size: .; D: .; DNA: TGCAGCGTTGAAGTAAGGGGTCCATATGGAAACACCATATATTTT; CDR3: CSVEVRGPYGNTIYF
J: TRBJ2-7; V: TRBV6-6; size: .; D: .; DNA: TGTGCCAGCAGTTACCAGGGAACCTACGAGCAGTACTTC; CDR3: CASSYQGTYEQYF
J: TRBJ1-6; V: TRBV7-2; size: .; D: .; DNA: TGTGCCAGCAGCAGCAGGGTTGTTTTTTCACCCCTCCACTTT; CDR3: CASSSRVVFSPLHF
J: TRBJ2-2; V: TRBV27; size: .; D: .; DNA: TGTGCCAGCAGATATACGGGGGTTGACACCGGGGAGCTGTTTTTT; CDR3: CASRYTGVDTGELFF
J: TRBJ2-2; V: TRBV7-8; size: .; D: TRBD1; DNA: TGTGCCAGCAGCTTCAGGCAGGGGGCCGGGGAGCTGTTTTTT; CDR3: CASSFRQGAGELFF
J: TRBJ1-2; V: TRBV9; size: few; D: .; DNA: TGTGCCAGCAGCCCCGTCAGTGCAAGTGGCTACACCTTC; CDR3: CASSPVSASGYTF